This T cell receptor beta chain was identified during a study of T-cell reconstitution after alpha-beta-depleted transplantation in children. The V segment lost 0 bases and the J segment 6 bases; nucleotides outside the gene matches: 9. This CDR3 has 18 amino acids. Germline CDR1 and CDR2: SGDLS and YYNGEE. TCRbeta library preparation incorporated unique molecular identifiers. MiXCR, run by TCRdb on the PCR reads, gives a single entry per CDR3 protein. The top ten clones hold about a third of a sample with a few hundred thousand distinct CDR3 sequences, over 20% of them seen once. The chain couples TRBV9 to TRBJ2-2; TRBD1 agrees at 12 bases. Specimen: PBMCs, collected before TCRalphabeta/CD19-depleted stem cell transplant. The receptor comes from a boy under three years old with Wiskott-Aldrich syndrome, due to receive a stem cell transplant. DNA for the CDR3: TGTGCCAGCAGCGTAGCACGGTCCGGGACAGGGGGCTCCGGGGAGCTGTTTTTT. Protein product: CASSVARSGTGGSGELFF.